This section outlines one T cell receptor (beta chain) sequence together with its context. This sample stems from a study of blood T cell repertoires in COVID-19. Per the germline V gene, CDR1 is SGDLS and CDR2 is YYNGEE. CDR3 length: 15 residues. V lost 0 bases and J 2 bases, leaving 9 bases between the germline ends. TCRdb's copy holds only in-frame clones and misses some; the assay was immunoSEQ multiplex PCR. The data hold tens of thousands of clones, with around 87% observed a single time. This chain joins TRBV9 and TRBJ2-4, with TRBD1 as a possible D gene (6 bases). What was sequenced was peripheral blood. The sequence was obtained from a man between 45 and 60 years old with active COVID-19. CDR3 amino acids: CASSVEGDPKNIQYF. CDR3 coding DNA: TGTGCCAGCAGCGTAGAGGGGGACCCCAAAAACATTCAGTACTTC. Looking up the rest from reference TRBV9 and TRBJ2-4 gives the full variable domain: DSGVTQTPKHLITATGQRVTLRCSPRSGDLSVYWYQQSLDQGLQFLIQYYNGEERAKGNILERFSAQQFPDLHSELNLSSLELGDSALYFCASSVEGDPKNIQYFGAGTRLSVL.